This record looks at one T cell receptor (beta chain) sequence and its context. There is no known antigen for this receptor. No quality values exist for individual bases; no much larger clone is one base distant. This specimen comes from a study of blood T cell repertoires in COVID-19 (dated by TCRdb to the early 2020s). For the wider study: Samples from collaborators originated in the United States, Italy and Spain and spanned both the acute and convalescent phases of COVID-19. A de-identified subject ID, COVID-19 status, age in years and sex were almost always included in the sample metadata. Where HLA class I and class II types were available, the types were taken from metadata supplied by the sample provider, not from assay-based typing. The material from the prospective study consisted of cDNA or gDNA derived from T cells, B-cell-depleted T cells, or PBMCs. The repertoires were released in a freely available public database meant as a resource for research on the immune response to SARS-CoV-2. The samples were drawn from two sources: the first 160 participants of the ongoing ImmuneRACE study, and 1,200 or so subjects contributed by 6 global collaborators. Deeply sampled blood TCRbeta repertoires from subjects exposed to, actively infected with, or recovered from COVID-19 were included in the dataset. Beyond this particular receptor, the publication reports: The amount of clinical and demographic metadata varied by source and participant and was provided uncurated.

One collaborating source in Seattle enrolled patients while the patients were actively infected and followed the patients over time throughout the course of disease. Whole blood was collected in K2EDTA tubes by collaborating institutions according to the institutions' own protocols. For TCRbeta analysis, collaborators shipped samples in one of three forms: frozen whole blood, isolated PBMCs, or DNA extracted from either of those sample types. TCRbeta CDR3 regions were amplified from genomic DNA by means of the immunoSEQ Assay, a bias-controlled multiplex PCR. In the source study's methods: Nucleated cell counts per sample were estimated from amplification of reference gene primers within the assay. To quantify the absolute abundance of each unique TCRbeta CDR3 rearrangement, sequence reads were collapsed and filtered. Productive Simpson clonality was computed per sample as the square root of Simpson's diversity index over productive rearrangements. The source is immuneACCESS, and TCRdb retained only in-frame sequences with V and J called. Part of the clones is not carried over; for the studies checked, unresolved V genes explain less than half of this, and the remainder is unexplained. V and J calls and clone size come straight from that table; D and trimming were deduced from the DNA. The sample profile shows 100,000 to 150,000 clones; roughly 90% of them were found once. 3.8% of the sample rests with the top ten.

V lost 3 bases and J lost 7 bases; the stretch between them is 22 bases long. The CDR3 spans 17 residues, from the cysteine through the phenylalanine. CDR3 DNA only is kept here, 51 bases in frame from base 1. Taken from the germline V gene (reference sequence), the CDR1 and CDR2 loops are GTSNPN and SVGIG. This TCR was recovered from a woman aged 60 to 75 with COVID-19, enrolled during active disease. The specimen sequenced was peripheral blood. The chain is assembled from TRBV30 and TRBJ1-6, and perhaps TRBD1 as D gene, on 6 matching bases. For the CDR3, the sequence is CAWRYTTGSLSNSPLHF. The sequence in DNA is TGTGCCTGGAGGTATACTACAGGGTCCCTTTCGAATTCACCCCTCCACTTT.